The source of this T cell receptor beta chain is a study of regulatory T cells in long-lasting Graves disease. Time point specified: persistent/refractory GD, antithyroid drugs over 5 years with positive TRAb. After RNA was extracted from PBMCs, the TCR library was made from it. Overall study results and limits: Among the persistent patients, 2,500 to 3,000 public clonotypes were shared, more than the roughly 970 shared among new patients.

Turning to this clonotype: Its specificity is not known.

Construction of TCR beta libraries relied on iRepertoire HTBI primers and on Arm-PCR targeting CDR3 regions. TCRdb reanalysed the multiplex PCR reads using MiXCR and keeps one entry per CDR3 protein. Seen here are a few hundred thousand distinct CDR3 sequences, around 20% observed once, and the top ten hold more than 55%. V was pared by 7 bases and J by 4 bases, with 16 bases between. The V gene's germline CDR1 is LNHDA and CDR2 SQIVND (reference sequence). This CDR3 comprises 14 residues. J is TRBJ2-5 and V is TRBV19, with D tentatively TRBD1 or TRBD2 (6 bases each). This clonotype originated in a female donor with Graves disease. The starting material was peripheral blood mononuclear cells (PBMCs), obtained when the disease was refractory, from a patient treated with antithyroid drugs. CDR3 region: CASTLRLGGETQYF. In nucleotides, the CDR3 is TGTGCCAGTACCCTACGACTAGGGGGAGAGACCCAGTACTTC.